This TCR beta chain stems from a study of cytomegalovirus exposure and HLA in healthy donors. For the study at large: Among the roughly 370 genotyped donors, just over 80% were placed in the Caucasian-associated ancestry cluster.

The study ran its PCR with 60 Vbeta and 13 Jbeta primers. The data were produced by immunoSEQ multiplex PCR, yet TCRdb's version contains in-frame clones alone and is incomplete. Of under 140,000 clones listed, about 80% are singletons. About this clone: Its matching antigen is unknown.

Broader study findings: The study reported that TCR beta sequences accurately predicted HLA-A and HLA-B alleles in most subjects. In an earlier analysis, most TCR beta V segments were productive about 87% or about 30% of the time.

When sampled, the donors appeared nominally healthy, though they likely had unrecorded immune exposures. Source material: PBMCs. This receptor was identified in a woman aged 55-75 years in good health and CMV-seropositive.

The CDR3, as DNA: TGTGCCAGCACAGACCTAGCGTGGGTGCAGTTCTTC. Its protein product is CASTDLAWVQFF. The rearrangement uses TRBV6-1 and TRBJ2-1, with D maybe TRBD2 (6 bases). Germline CDR1 and CDR2: MNHNS and SASEGT. Trimming removed 7 bases at V and 12 bases at J, with 16 bases between. The CDR3 runs 12 residues.